This TCR beta chain derives from a study of cytomegalovirus exposure and HLA in healthy donors (TCRdb year 2017). Some background on the complete study: An earlier analysis of several hundred of the donors reported approximately 280 Gb of sequence data and 90 million to 120 million unique TCR beta sequences obtained from around 170 million T cells. An early release covering just under 650 HLA-typed donors comprised about 290 gigabases of sequencing data and some 79 million unique TCR sequences. Among the roughly 400 genotyped donors, approximately 81% belonged to the genetic ancestry cluster associated with self-reported Caucasian donors. The study aimed to test whether cataloging public T cell receptors could reveal signatures of past pathogen exposure. Using immunosequencing, the study profiled T cell repertoires from about 610 subjects and related those repertoires to cytomegalovirus serostatus. Along with the roughly 710-subject first cohort, a separate validation cohort of approximately 110 different subjects was used. To predict cytomegalovirus infection status, the study combined high-throughput TCR immunosequencing, statistical association of individual TCRs with disease status, and machine learning. A later analysis re-analyzed previously published TCR beta repertoires from 500 to 700 donors and added high-resolution HLA genotyping to study TCR occurrence patterns. The later analysis used no new phenotypic data to find candidate immune exposures, relying instead on TCR beta sequences and their occurrence across donors. In an earlier analysis of 500 to 650 of the donors, high-throughput TCR beta sequencing was used to judge whether each TCR beta V gene segment behaved as functional or pseudogenic. Donor age, sex, ethnicity and CMV serostatus were collected together with the repertoire data. In a later genetic analysis, genome-wide SNP genotypes for about 60% of the 666 donors were used, and that subset was treated as a discovery cohort. All discovery cohort repertoires had been generated on a single sequencing platform. HLA typing covered class I and class II loci at four-digit resolution. Typing coverage differed by locus: A, B, C, DRB1 and DQB1 were typed in about 620-630 donors, DQA1 in 500 to 550, DPA1 in around 600, and DPB1 in around 490. A few DR-DQ haplotypes were treated as single units for association and clustering because of strong linkage in the cohort. Among about 400 genotyped donors of the cohort, an average of around 250,000 unique TCR beta nucleotide sequences was sequenced per donor, of which roughly 17% were non-productive. What the authors observed across the whole study: A further reported finding was that TCR beta sequences accurately predicted the HLA-A and HLA-B alleles for most subjects in the first cohort. In the study, approximately 150 TCR beta chains were listed as associated with cytomegalovirus. According to the authors, the approach could potentially be generalized to other disease states and immunological phenotypes. Because some donors lacked HLA typing at each locus, the association tests relied only on the typed subset. The only immune exposure information available for the cohort was CMV serostatus. Some IMGT-functional V segments, including TRBV6-2 and TRBV6-3, could not be told apart with the 87-base-pair reads, so those segments were excluded. In a later analysis, around 15,000 TCR beta sequences were associated with specific HLA alleles at a false discovery rate of 0.05. Most CMV-associated TCR beta chains appeared to be HLA-restricted in a later analysis, and the HLA associations seemed to be driven largely by CMV exposure. An earlier analysis of some 560 of the donors showed that most TCR beta V segments appeared in productive rearrangements either about 90% or about 30% of the time, which broadly matched IMGT annotations. About 17 rarely observed V segments, including chromosome 9 orphons, were excluded from the earlier analysis of several hundred of the donors because counts were too low. When HLA alleles, especially DR and DQ, strongly co-occurred, attributing TCR associations to individual alleles was difficult. This cohort had only TCR beta chains sequenced, and the lack of alpha or paired-chain data limited which features could be detected. Presence/absence analyses assumed roughly uniform sequencing depth across donors, an assumption that may not hold. According to a later analysis, parvovirus B19, influenza, CMV and Epstein-Barr virus appeared linked to several top co-occurrence clusters. In vitro tests confirmed that a few of the cytomegalovirus-associated TCR beta chains recognize cytomegalovirus antigens. According to a later genetic analysis, donors in an Asian-associated ancestry cluster had fewer N-insertions in productive TCRs than the roughly 700-donor mean. In a later analysis, the rate of TCR association differed among HLA loci, with DRB1 alleles having the most associated TCRs and HLA-C alleles having the fewest. In a later analysis, HLA-associated TCR beta chains were found to be more clonally expanded and to have lower generation probabilities than equally common non-associated chains. V-gene and J-gene trimming of TCR beta chains was associated with a missense DCLRE1C variant in a later genetic analysis, and the association was replicated in an independent cohort. Cytomegalovirus status was reported to be diagnosed by the classifier with high specificity and sensitivity in both the original and validation cohorts. Linkage disequilibrium might explain the correlated functional status among segregating V segments, but an unknown experimental factor could not be ruled out. Most TCR sequences were observed very rarely across donors, whereas some public TCRs were present in many individuals. A group of highly shared sequence variants was considered likely to be a technical artifact of the sequencing pipeline.

Concerning this clone itself: No cognate antigen has been identified for it. Nothing much larger sits one base from this clone, and base qualities are not available.

The CDR3 measures 13 amino acids from cysteine to phenylalanine. Only the CDR3 part of the read is kept: 39 bases, read in frame from the first base. The germline V gene sets CDR1 to SGHRS and CDR2 to YFSETQ. V sheds 0 bases and J sheds 10 bases, leaving 11 bases between their ends. The cohort was made up of 500 to 850 healthy bone marrow donors. At the time of sampling, all cohort members were nominally healthy, though unrecorded immune exposures were likely present. The donor tested CMV seropositive, placing the donor among the 289 seropositive members of the cohort. A peripheral blood sample was provided by each donor, and peripheral blood mononuclear cells were used for TCR beta sequencing. Genomic DNA extraction from the blood cell samples was performed with the Qiagen DNeasy Blood Extraction Kit. Libraries were built with the immunoSEQ multiplex PCR assay. The multiplex PCR relied on a mix of 60 forward primers for TCR Vbeta segments and 13 reverse primers for TCR Jbeta segments. Amplification of the CDR3 region of rearranged TCR beta genes was performed with a multiplex PCR assay on genomic DNA. Amplified TCR beta libraries were sequenced as 87-base-pair reads on the Illumina HiSeq System. Under the source paper's analysis protocol: In a later analysis, tens of millions of unique TCR beta chains were counted across the 690 or so repertoires, and around 10 million of these chains were shared by at least two donors. A nearest-neighbor algorithm error-corrected the raw reads and collapsed the reads into unique sequences, merging closely related sequences to remove PCR and sequencing errors. Alignment of CDR3 sequences to IMGT reference sequences was used to assign V, D and J gene segments. For a sequence to be retained, at least a six-nucleotide match to both a V gene segment and a J gene segment was required. A rearrangement counted as productive if the CDR3 had no stop codons and remained in frame with V and J, and every other rearrangement counted as non-productive. CDR3 was defined according to IMGT convention as the region running from the second conserved V-encoded cysteine to the conserved J-encoded phenylalanine. The earlier analysis of a few hundred of the donors excluded any sequence lacking an unambiguous match to a single V gene segment. In an earlier analysis of several hundred of the donors, V segments were called functional above 56.7% productive rearrangements and were called segregating when the between-donor standard deviation exceeded 5%. A statistical classification framework was built to diagnose cytomegalovirus status from the catalog of TCR beta chain sequences. V and J gene assignment, in a later analysis, came from comparing TCR nucleotide sequences with IMGT/GENE-DB human TR gene sequences. A later analysis assigned CDR3 sequences and most-parsimonious VDJ recombination scenarios with the TCRdist pipeline. In a later analysis, every TCR beta chain was defined by the combination of its CDR3 amino acid sequence and its V-gene family, and reads without a unique V-gene family were dropped. In a later analysis, several hundred highly shared, low-generation-probability nucleotide sequences were removed to address suspected cross-contamination and a sequencing artifact. In a later analysis, a clonal expansion index for each public chain was calculated from normalized within-repertoire ranks of inferred template counts. In a later analysis, generation probabilities were computed using a VDJ recombination model fitted to out-of-frame rearrangements, and the results were checked against IGoR. In a later analysis, TCR-TCR, TCR-HLA and TCR-CMV co-occurrence was scored with hypergeometric tests, and a repertoire-size bias correction was applied to TCR pairs. False discovery rates were estimated in a later analysis by permuting HLA or CMV assignments 20 times. A later analysis grouped co-occurring TCRs with DBSCAN, adding TCRdist sequence similarity when clustering within HLA-allele-positive subsets. Repertoires with fewer than 30,000 or more than 120,000 public chains, plus five repertoires with anomalous nucleotide sharing, were excluded from co-occurrence clustering. TCRdb carries this immuneACCESS record with in-frame sequences only. Its versions omit some clonotypes, under half of them owing to an unresolved V gene in the studies checked, with the rest unexplained. The DNA gave D and trimming, while V, J and clone size come from that table. Here the sample has over 70,000 clones; 70% to 85% occur a single time. The top ten hold more than 2.5% of the sample.

The rearranged segments are TRBV5-1 and TRBJ2-1; TRBD1 is perhaps the D gene, given 6 matching bases. The receptor was isolated from a man aged 50 to 59 in good health and CMV-seropositive. The sample comprised PBMCs. The CDR3 loop reads CASSLGDQGEQFF. The nucleotides are TGCGCCAGCAGCTTGGGAGACCAGGGGGAGCAGTTCTTC.